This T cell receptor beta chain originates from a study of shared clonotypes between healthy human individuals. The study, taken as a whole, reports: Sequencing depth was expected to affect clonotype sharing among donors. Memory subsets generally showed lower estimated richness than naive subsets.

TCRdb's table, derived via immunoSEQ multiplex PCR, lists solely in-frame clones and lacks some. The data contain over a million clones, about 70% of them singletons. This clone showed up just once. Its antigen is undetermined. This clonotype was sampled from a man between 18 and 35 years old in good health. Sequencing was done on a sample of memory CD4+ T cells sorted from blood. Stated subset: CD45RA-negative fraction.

The CDR3 nucleotides read TGTGCCAGCAGTTACTCAAAACACGGACACCCAAAAAGAATGAACACTGAAGCTTTCTTT. Translating gives CASSYSKHGHPKRMNTEAFF. This chain uses TRBV6-7 with TRBJ1-1; a possible D gene is TRBD1 (5 bases). TRBV6-7 is an open reading frame whose function is uncertain. The CDR3 is made up of 20 amino acids. V lost 0 bases and J lost 0, with 23 bases in between.